The 10 T cell receptor beta chains below come from one sample, sequenced in a study of siplizumab effects on memory and regulatory T cells. The repertoire was sequenced with immunoSEQ multiplex PCR; TCRdb's copy has only in-frame clones and lacks some. This sample has just over 60,000 clones, with 79% found just once. The source material was memory CD4+ T cells sorted from blood. The receptors originated from a human donor in good health.

The chain is built from TRBV6-6 and TRBJ1-2, with D uncertain. CDR1 MNHNY and CDR2 SVGAGI come from the germline V gene (reference sequence). The CDR3 is made up of 14 amino acids. Between the trimmed V and J ends, which lost 4 bases and 0 bases, there was a span of 9 bases. The CDR3: CASSSDGANYGYTF. In DNA form, the CDR3 reads TGTGCCAGCAGTTCGGACGGCGCTAACTATGGCTACACCTTC.

V gene TRBV12-5 combines with J gene TRBJ1-4; TRBD1 agrees at 7 bases. V was pared by 1 base and J by 8 bases, with 1 base of the junction left unmatched. The CDR3 loop spans 13 amino acids. Germline V gene data show CDR1 as LGHNT and CDR2 as FRNRAP. CDR3 bases: TGTGCTAGTGGTTTGGGACAGGGCGAAAAACTGTTTTTT. This gives the protein CASGLGQGEKLFF.

This clone was counted only a few times. The J gene is TRBJ2-3, the V gene TRBV7-9, with 7 positions matching TRBD2. Germline trimming cut 7 bases from V and 2 bases from J; bases unmatched to any gene: 18. The CDR3 consists of 18 residues. Germline-derived CDR1 and CDR2 are SEHNR and FQNEAQ (reference sequence). The DNA for the CDR3 is TGTGCCAGCACCCGGGAAACGGGTAGCGGGTTATTCACAGATACGCAGTATTTT. Protein sequence: CASTRETGSGLFTDTQYF.

V usage is TRBV18 and J usage is TRBJ1-5; TRBD1 might be the D (6 bases). Trimming pared 4 bases from V and 2 bases from J, leaving 21 bases between. Per germline, CDR1 KGHSH and CDR2 LQKENI. The CDR3 spans 18 residues. CDR3 coding DNA: TGTGCCAGCTCACGGGGGGCGAGCAGGGGCACGGGCAATCAGCCCCAGCATTTT. Its protein is CASSRGASRGTGNQPQHF. The whole variable domain, filled in from reference TRBV18 and TRBJ1-5, reads NAGVMQNPRHLVRRRGQEARLRCSPMKGHSHVYWYRQLPEEGLKFMVYLQKENIIDESGMPKERFSAEFPKEGPSILRIQQVVRGDSAAYFCASSRGASRGTGNQPQHFGDGTRLSIL.

The chain links TRBV4-2 to TRBJ2-3; possibly TRBD1 for D (6 bases). This CDR3 has 15 residues. V lost 0 bases, J lost 5 bases, and 12 bases lay in between. Germline V gene lookup returns CDR1 LGHNA and CDR2 YNFKEQ. In nucleotides, the CDR3 is TGTGCCAGCAGCCAAGAGGGCAGGGGCCAAGATACGCAGTATTTT. The encoded protein is CASSQEGRGQDTQYF.

This chain uses TRBV10-3 with TRBJ1-2; tentative D call: TRBD1 (5 bases). Germline V gene lookup returns CDR1 ENHRY and CDR2 SYGVKD. The CDR3 totals 15 residues. The V gene lost 3 bases and the J gene lost 2 bases, with 13 bases spanning the gap. The CDR3 DNA reads as TGTGCCATCAGTGACTCGACAGCCGCGAACTATGGCTACACCTTC. Translating gives CAISDSTAANYGYTF.

This clone has a handful of counts. The rearrangement joins TRBV30 to TRBJ1-1; no definite D call. CDR1 is GTSNPN and CDR2 is SVGIG in the germline V gene (reference sequence). The V end lost 5 bases, the J end lost 5 bases, and 15 bases lay between the germline ends. The CDR3 runs to 13 residues. CDR3 nucleotides: TGTGCCTGGTCCGACTTAGGGTCGACTGAAGCTTTCTTT. It is translated as CAWSDLGSTEAFF.

The rearrangement links TRBV11-3 to TRBJ1-2, with D unresolved. This CDR3 region has 14 residues. V lost 0 bases and J lost 7, with 12 bases in between. From germline, CDR1 is SGHNT and CDR2 YENEEA. The CDR3 region is CASSLENRRGGYTF. The CDR3 bases are TGTGCCAGCAGCTTAGAGAATAGACGAGGTGGCTACACCTTC.

The chain has TRBV5-5 and TRBJ1-3, with D tentatively TRBD1 (5 bases). CDR3 size: 19 residues. CDR1 is SGHKS and CDR2 is YYEKEE in the germline V gene (reference sequence). Trimming took 4 bases from V and 0 from J, leaving 23 bases between them. In DNA form, the CDR3 reads TGTGCCAGCAGCCTTTGGGGACGAGCTACGACAGACTCTGGAAACACCATATATTTT. Residues: CASSLWGRATTDSGNTIYF.

V usage is TRBV20-1 and J usage is TRBJ1-4; D possibly corresponds to TRBD1 (6 bases). CDR1 and CDR2 (germline): DFQATT, SNEGSKA (reference sequence). V was clipped by 7 bases and J by 16 bases, with 19 bases between them. The length of the CDR3 is 11 residues. The CDR3 region is CSVIVTGITFF. The CDR3 DNA follows: TGCAGTGTTATAGTTACAGGGATTACGTTTTTT.